A selection of T cell receptor beta chains follows, all from one sample in a study of T cells in Graves' hyperthyroidism and ophthalmopathy. TCRdb re-derived calls from the multiplex PCR reads in MiXCR, one entry per CDR3 protein. This table has 140,000 or so distinct CDR3 sequences, about 20% appearing once. Sequenced: blood. The receptor set was obtained from a woman in her 50s with Graves' hyperthyroidism that later progressed to Graves' ophthalmopathy. CDR3s include the opening cysteine and the closing phenylalanine or tryptophan. Each record gives: J gene, D gene, V gene, CDR3 length, clone size, CDR3 protein, CDR3 DNA. D genes are given only for firm matches. Some rows have no size entry. The others give once, few or many, or a class for an expanded clone.

J: TRBJ2-7; D: TRBD2; V: TRBV27; length: 15; size: many; CDR3: CASSTRLARTYEQYF; DNA: TGTGCCAGCAGTACCCGACTAGCGAGGACCTACGAGCAGTACTTC
J: TRBJ2-5; D: NA; V: TRBV30; length: 14; size: many; CDR3: CAWRGEMYQETQYF; DNA: TGTGCCTGGAGGGGGGAAATGTACCAAGAGACCCAGTACTTC
J: TRBJ2-1; D: TRBD2; V: TRBV27; length: 16; size: NA; CDR3: CASSPLGLGGDNEQFF; DNA: TGTGCCAGCAGCCCCTTGGGACTAGGGGGTGACAATGAGCAGTTCTTC
J: TRBJ2-7; D: TRBD2; V: TRBV11-2; length: 16; size: many; CDR3: CASSRAAGLATYEQYF; DNA: TGTGCCAGCAGCCGTGCTGCGGGACTAGCGACCTACGAGCAGTACTTC
J: TRBJ1-4; D: NA; V: TRBV12-3/TRBV12-4; length: 12; size: many; CDR3: CASSLGREKLFF; DNA: TGTGCCAGCAGCCTCGGGCGGGAAAAACTGTTTTTT
J: TRBJ1-1; D: TRBD1; V: TRBV28; length: 16; size: few; CDR3: CASSFRLTGGYTEAFF; DNA: TGTGCCAGCAGTTTCCGACTGACAGGGGGTTACACTGAAGCTTTCTTT
J: TRBJ2-7; D: NA; V: TRBV28; length: 14; size: many; CDR3: CASSFILGSYEQYF; DNA: TGTGCCAGCAGTTTTATTCTAGGCTCCTACGAGCAGTACTTC
J: TRBJ1-1; D: TRBD1; V: TRBV11-2; length: 14; size: many; CDR3: CASGDRGRWTEAFF; DNA: TGTGCCAGCGGAGACAGGGGACGGTGGACTGAAGCTTTCTTT
J: TRBJ1-1; D: NA; V: TRBV19; length: 14; size: few; CDR3: CASKVRGMLTEAFF; DNA: TGTGCCAGTAAAGTCAGGGGAATGCTCACTGAAGCTTTCTTT
J: TRBJ2-1; D: TRBD2; V: TRBV12-5; length: 18; size: many; CDR3: CASGLVIAGGASYNEQFF; DNA: TGTGCTAGTGGTTTGGTAATAGCGGGAGGGGCATCCTACAATGAGCAGTTCTTC